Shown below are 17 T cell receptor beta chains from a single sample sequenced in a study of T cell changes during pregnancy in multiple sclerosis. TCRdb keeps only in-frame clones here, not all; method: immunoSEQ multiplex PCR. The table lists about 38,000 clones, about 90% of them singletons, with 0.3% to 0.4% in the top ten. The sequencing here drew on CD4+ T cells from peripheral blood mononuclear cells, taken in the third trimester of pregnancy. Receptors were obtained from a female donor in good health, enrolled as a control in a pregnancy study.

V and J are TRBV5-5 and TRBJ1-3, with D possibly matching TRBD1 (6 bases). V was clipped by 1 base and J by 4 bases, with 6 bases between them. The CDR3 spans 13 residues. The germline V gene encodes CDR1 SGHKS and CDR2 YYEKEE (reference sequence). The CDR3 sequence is CASSLTGGNTIYF. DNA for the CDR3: TGTGCCAGCAGCTTGACAGGGGGAAACACCATATATTTT.

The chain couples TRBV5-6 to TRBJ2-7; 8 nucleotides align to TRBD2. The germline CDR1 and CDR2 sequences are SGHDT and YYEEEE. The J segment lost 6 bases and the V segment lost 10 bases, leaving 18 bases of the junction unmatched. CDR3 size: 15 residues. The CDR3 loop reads CASKGAGVATTEQYF. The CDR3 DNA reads TGTGCCTCTAAAGGAGCGGGGGTTGCTACAACCGAGCAGTACTTC.

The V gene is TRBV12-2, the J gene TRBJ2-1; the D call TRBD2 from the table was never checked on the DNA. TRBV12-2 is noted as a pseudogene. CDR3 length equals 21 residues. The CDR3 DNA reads TGTGCAAGTCGCCCGGCCGGGACTAGCGGGGGGGCCCGTTTTACCTACAATGAGCAGTTCTTC. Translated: CASRPAGTSGGARFTYNEQFF.

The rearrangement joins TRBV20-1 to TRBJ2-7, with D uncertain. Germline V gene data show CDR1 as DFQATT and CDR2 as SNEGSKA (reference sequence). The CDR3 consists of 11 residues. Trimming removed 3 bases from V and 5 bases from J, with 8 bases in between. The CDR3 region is CSASHQDEQYF. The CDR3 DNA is TGCAGTGCTAGTCATCAGGACGAGCAGTACTTC.

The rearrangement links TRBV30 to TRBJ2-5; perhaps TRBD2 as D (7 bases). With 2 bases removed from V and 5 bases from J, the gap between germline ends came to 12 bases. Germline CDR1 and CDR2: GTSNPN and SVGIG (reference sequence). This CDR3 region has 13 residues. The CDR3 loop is CAWSRGRGETQYF. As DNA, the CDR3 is TGTGCCTGGAGTAGGGGGAGGGGGGAGACCCAGTACTTC.

The CDR3 loop reads CATKSGTLQETQYF. CDR3 coding DNA: TGTGCCACGAAAAGCGGGACGCTCCAAGAGACCCAGTACTTC. The chain recombines TRBV10-3 with TRBJ2-5; 7 bases agree with TRBD2. In germline, CDR1 is ENHRY, CDR2 SYGVKD. The CDR3 covers 14 residues. The junction had 9 bases not matched to a gene; V was cut back by 10 bases and J by 1 base.

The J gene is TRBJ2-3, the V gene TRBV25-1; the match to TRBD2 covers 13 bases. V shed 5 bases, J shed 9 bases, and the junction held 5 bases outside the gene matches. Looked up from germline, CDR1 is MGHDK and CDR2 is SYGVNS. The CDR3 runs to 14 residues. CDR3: CASSTLAGGPTQYF. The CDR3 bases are TGTGCCAGCAGTACACTAGCGGGGGGGCCCACGCAGTATTTT.

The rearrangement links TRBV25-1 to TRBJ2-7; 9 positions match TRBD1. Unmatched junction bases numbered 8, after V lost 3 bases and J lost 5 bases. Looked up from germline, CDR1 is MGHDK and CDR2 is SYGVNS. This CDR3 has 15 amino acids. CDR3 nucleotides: TGTGCCAGCAGTGATTGGGGGACAGGGTACCACGAGCAGTACTTC. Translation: CASSDWGTGYHEQYF.

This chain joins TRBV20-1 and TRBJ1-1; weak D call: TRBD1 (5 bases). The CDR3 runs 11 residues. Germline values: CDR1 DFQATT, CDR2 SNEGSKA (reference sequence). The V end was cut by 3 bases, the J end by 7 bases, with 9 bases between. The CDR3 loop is CSASKGFEAFF. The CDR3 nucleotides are TGCAGTGCTAGTAAGGGGTTTGAAGCTTTCTTT.

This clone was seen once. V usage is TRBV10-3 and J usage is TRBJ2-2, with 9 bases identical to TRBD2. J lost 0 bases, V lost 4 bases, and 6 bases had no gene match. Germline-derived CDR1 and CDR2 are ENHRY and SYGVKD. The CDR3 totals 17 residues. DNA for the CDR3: TGTGCCATCAGTGGTAATAGCGGGGGATCGAACACCGGGGAGCTGTTTTTT. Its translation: CAISGNSGGSNTGELFF.

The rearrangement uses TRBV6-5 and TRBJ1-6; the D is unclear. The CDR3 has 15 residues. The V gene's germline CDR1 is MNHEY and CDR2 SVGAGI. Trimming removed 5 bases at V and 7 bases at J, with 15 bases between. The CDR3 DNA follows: TGTGCCAGCAGTGGAACCGGGTTACGGAATTCACCCCTCCACTTT. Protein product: CASSGTGLRNSPLHF.

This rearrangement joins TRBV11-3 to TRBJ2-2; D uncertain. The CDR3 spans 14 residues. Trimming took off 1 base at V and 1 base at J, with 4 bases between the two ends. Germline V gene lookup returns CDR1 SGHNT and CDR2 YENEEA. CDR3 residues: CASSLAWNTGELFF. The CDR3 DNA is TGTGCCAGCAGCTTAGCTTGGAACACCGGGGAGCTGTTTTTT.

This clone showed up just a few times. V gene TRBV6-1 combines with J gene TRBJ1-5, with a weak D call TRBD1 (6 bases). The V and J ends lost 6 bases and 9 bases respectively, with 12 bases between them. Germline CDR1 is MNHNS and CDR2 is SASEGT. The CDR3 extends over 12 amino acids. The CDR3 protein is CASRLTGPPQHF. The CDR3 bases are TGTGCCAGCAGGTTAACAGGGCCGCCCCAGCATTTT.

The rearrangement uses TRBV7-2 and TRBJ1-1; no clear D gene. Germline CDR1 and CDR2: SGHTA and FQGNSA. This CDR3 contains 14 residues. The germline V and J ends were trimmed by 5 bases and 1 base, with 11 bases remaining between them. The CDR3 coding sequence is TGTGCCAGCAGCCTTCGACAACGGAACACTGAAGCTTTCTTT. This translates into CASSLRQRNTEAFF.

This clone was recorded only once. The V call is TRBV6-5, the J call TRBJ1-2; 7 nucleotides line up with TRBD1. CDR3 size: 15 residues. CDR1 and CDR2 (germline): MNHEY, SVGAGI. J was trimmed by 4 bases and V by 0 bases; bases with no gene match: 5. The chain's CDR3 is CASSYSGQPVYGYTF. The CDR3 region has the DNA TGTGCCAGCAGTTACTCGGGACAGCCCGTCTATGGCTACACCTTC.

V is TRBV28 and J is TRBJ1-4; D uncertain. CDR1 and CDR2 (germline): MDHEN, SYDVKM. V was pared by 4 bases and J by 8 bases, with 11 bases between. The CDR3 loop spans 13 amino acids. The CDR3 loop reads CASSSGLFEKLFF. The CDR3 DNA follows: TGTGCCAGCAGTTCCGGACTCTTCGAAAAACTGTTTTTT.

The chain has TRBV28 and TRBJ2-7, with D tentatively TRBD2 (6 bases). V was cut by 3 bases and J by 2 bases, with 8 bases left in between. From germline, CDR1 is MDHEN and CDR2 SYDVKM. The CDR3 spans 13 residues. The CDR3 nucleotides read TGTGCCAGCAGTTTCCCGGGGGCCTACGAGCAGTACTTC. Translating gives CASSFPGAYEQYF.